These 27 T cell receptor beta chains originate from one sample sequenced in a study of cytomegalovirus exposure and HLA in healthy donors. The study ran its PCR with 60 Vbeta and 13 Jbeta primers. TCRdb keeps only in-frame clones here, not all; method: immunoSEQ multiplex PCR. Seen here are 200,000 to 250,000 clones, about 80% observed once, and the top ten hold approximately 0.62%. The source material was PBMCs. The source of these receptors is a woman aged 40 to 49 in good health and CMV-seronegative.

The gene calls are TRBV2 and TRBJ1-2, with 9 bases aligning to TRBD1. This CDR3 has 12 residues. The V gene end was trimmed by 6 bases and the J gene end by 8 bases; junction bases not matched to a gene: 4. CDR1 SNHLY and CDR2 FYNNEI come from the germline V gene. DNA for the CDR3: TGTGCCAGCAGCTTACAGGGGGCCGGCTACACCTTC. Protein sequence: CASSLQGAGYTF.

This chain uses TRBV7-8 with TRBJ2-7; D may be TRBD1 (6 bases). The length of the CDR3 is 17 residues. Germline V gives CDR1 SGHVS, CDR2 FQNEAQ. The V and J ends lost 5 bases and 2 bases respectively, with 22 bases between them. The CDR3 region has the DNA TGTGCCAGCAGCCATGGGGCGGAGACAGGCCCACCCTACGAGCAGTACTTC. This sequence encodes CASSHGAETGPPYEQYF.

This clone occurred a few times. V gene TRBV5-1 combines with J gene TRBJ1-5; tentatively, D is TRBD1 (6 bases). In germline, CDR1 is SGHRS, CDR2 YFSETQ. Trimming cost V 0 bases and J 7 bases, with 8 bases left between them. The CDR3 extends over 13 amino acids. CDR3 loop: CASSLEGVQPQHF. CDR3 nucleotides: TGCGCCAGCAGCTTGGAGGGGGTGCAGCCCCAGCATTTT.

The gene calls are TRBV6-5 and TRBJ1-1, with a possible D match to TRBD1 (6 bases). CDR1 is MNHEY, CDR2 SVGAGI, per germline. V shed 0 bases and J shed 3 bases, with 8 bases lying between them. This CDR3 contains 14 residues. This chain's CDR3 is CASSYSRGYTEAFF. The CDR3 DNA reads TGTGCCAGCAGTTACTCTAGGGGGTACACTGAAGCTTTCTTT.

This sequence joins TRBV18 and TRBJ1-1, with D possibly TRBD1 on 6 matching bases. V was pared by 3 bases and J by 0 bases, with 11 bases between. CDR1 is KGHSH, CDR2 LQKENI, per germline. CDR3 length equals 15 residues. The DNA for the CDR3 is TGTGCCAGCTCACCCACGGGACACCTGAACACTGAAGCTTTCTTT. Amino acids: CASSPTGHLNTEAFF.

The genes are TRBV7-9 and TRBJ2-1; TRBD2 matches 9 bases. Trimming at V came to 1 base and at J to 6 bases, leaving 4 bases not matched to a gene. The CDR3 extends over 15 amino acids. Germline assignment: CDR1 SEHNR and CDR2 FQNEAQ (reference sequence). The CDR3 region has the DNA TGTGCCAGCAGCTTAGACCTGCGGGGGGGCAATGAGCAGTTCTTC. Translation: CASSLDLRGGNEQFF.

V usage is TRBV6-5 and J usage is TRBJ1-3; 9 nucleotides align to TRBD1. Germline loops: CDR1 MNHEY, CDR2 SVGAGI. The trim removed 5 bases at V and 4 bases at J, leaving 6 bases unmatched. CDR3 length: 15 amino acids. DNA for the CDR3: TGTGCCAGCAGTCTTCGACAGGGGGGAGGAAACACCATATATTTT. Encoded protein: CASSLRQGGGNTIYF.

This chain uses TRBV10-3 with TRBJ1-5; no clear D. Germline CDR1 reads ENHRY; CDR2 reads SYGVKD. The CDR3 is 13 amino acids. Written as DNA, the CDR3 is TGTGCTTCCCAACAATATAGCAATCAGCCCCAGCATTTT. Translated, it gives CASQQYSNQPQHF.

V is TRBV19 and J is TRBJ2-1; 9 nucleotides align to TRBD1. The V segment lost 5 bases and the J segment 4 bases; nucleotides outside the gene matches: 9. Germline CDR1 is LNHDA and CDR2 is SQIVND (reference sequence). CDR3 length: 16 amino acids. DNA for the CDR3: TGTGCCAGTAGTGGACAGGGGCCACATCTATACAATGAGCAGTTCTTC. Translating gives CASSGQGPHLYNEQFF.

This chain links TRBV6-6 with TRBJ1-6; D may be TRBD1 (5 bases). This CDR3 is built from 14 residues. With 5 bases removed from V and 6 bases from J, the gap between germline ends came to 11 bases. Germline loops: CDR1 MNHNY, CDR2 SVGAGI (reference sequence). The CDR3 reads CASSRTRVNSPLHF. In nucleotides, the CDR3 is TGTGCCAGCAGTCGGACAAGGGTTAATTCACCCCTCCACTTT.

This chain uses TRBV15 with TRBJ2-5, with 13 bases that match TRBD2. From germline, CDR1 is LNHNV and CDR2 YYDKDF (reference sequence). The J segment lost 5 bases and the V segment lost 0 bases, leaving 6 bases of the junction unmatched. This CDR3 comprises 17 residues. The CDR3 loop is CATSRETSGGSTETQYF. In DNA, the CDR3 is TGTGCCACCAGCAGAGAGACTAGCGGGGGGTCGACGGAGACCCAGTACTTC.

The chain joins TRBV9 to TRBJ2-1; TRBD2 agrees at 7 bases. V was clipped by 0 bases and J by 6 bases; unmatched bases: 6. The CDR3 is 15 residues long. CDR1 is SGDLS and CDR2 is YYNGEE in the germline V gene. As DNA, the CDR3 is TGTGCCAGCAGCGTAGGTGCTAGCGGTGGCAATGAGCAGTTCTTC. As protein: CASSVGASGGNEQFF.

V and J are TRBV6-5 and TRBJ2-2; D might be TRBD2 (5 bases). From germline, CDR1 is MNHEY and CDR2 SVGAGI. CDR3 size: 13 residues. Trimming removed 3 bases at V and 8 bases at J, with 10 bases between. In DNA, the CDR3 is TGTGCCAGCAGTTATTTTGAGGGAGGGGAGCTGTTTTTT. This sequence encodes CASSYFEGGELFF.

This clone was recorded a few times. V usage is TRBV6-5 and J usage is TRBJ1-1, with D maybe TRBD1 (5 bases). Germline CDR1 is MNHEY and CDR2 is SVGAGI. Trimming left V 3 bases short and J 6 bases short, with 17 bases between. The CDR3 is 15 residues long. CDR3 sequence reads: CASSYRSPGQAEAFF. CDR3 bases: TGTGCCAGCAGTTATCGATCGCCAGGGCAAGCTGAAGCTTTCTTT.

V and J are TRBV27 and TRBJ1-6; D is ambiguous. V shed 6 bases and J shed 0 bases, with 3 bases lying between them. The V gene's germline CDR1 is MNHEY and CDR2 SMNVEV (reference sequence). The CDR3 has 13 residues. This CDR3 reads CASRASYNSPLHF. The CDR3 bases are TGTGCCAGCAGGGCCTCCTATAATTCACCCCTCCACTTT.

The chain is built from TRBV6-1 and TRBJ1-2; D is possibly TRBD1 (5 bases). The CDR3 totals 16 residues. V lost 0 bases, J lost 4 bases, and 15 bases lay in between. The germline V gene has CDR1 MNHNS and CDR2 SASEGT. CDR3 coding DNA: TGTGCCAGCAGTGAAGCGCTTGGGGCCTTCCTCTATGGCTACACCTTC. It translates to CASSEALGAFLYGYTF.

This chain connects TRBV11-2 to TRBJ1-5; tentative D call: TRBD1 (6 bases). This CDR3 is built from 14 residues. Trimming pared 3 bases from V and 9 bases from J, leaving 15 bases between. Germline V gene sequence: CDR1 SGHAT, CDR2 FQNNGV. The CDR3 region is CASSLFGGAGPQHF. The DNA for the CDR3 is TGTGCCAGCAGCTTGTTTGGGGGGGCCGGGCCCCAGCATTTT.

This clone was counted between two and nine times. The chain couples TRBV4-1 to TRBJ1-3; D ambiguous. Germline V gene lookup returns CDR1 MGHRA and CDR2 YSYEKL. V was clipped by 0 bases and J by 4 bases, with 10 bases between them. There are 15 residues in the CDR3. CDR3 coding DNA: TGCGCCAGCAGCCAAGATCGAGGGTCGGGAAACACCATATATTTT. The encoded protein is CASSQDRGSGNTIYF.

The chain combines TRBV27 with TRBJ1-2; TRBD1 matches 8 bases. V was clipped by 3 bases and J by 11 bases; unmatched bases: 11. CDR1 MNHEY and CDR2 SMNVEV come from the germline V gene (reference sequence). The length of the CDR3 is 14 residues. CDR3 amino acids: CASSFSGQGGQYTF. CDR3 bases: TGTGCCAGCAGTTTCTCAGGACAGGGCGGCCAGTACACCTTC.

This chain connects TRBV18 to TRBJ2-3; no definite D call. Germline V CDR1 and CDR2: KGHSH, LQKENI. The CDR3 contains 14 residues. V was cut by 3 bases and J by 2 bases, with 9 bases left in between. The chain's CDR3 is CASSPLENTDTQYF. CDR3 DNA sequence: TGTGCCAGCTCACCTCTGGAGAACACAGATACGCAGTATTTT.

This clone was observed once. The chain uses TRBV15 and TRBJ1-2; 8 bases are shared with TRBD1. Germline CDR1 LNHNV, CDR2 YYDKDF (reference sequence). The trim removed 2 bases at V and 4 bases at J, leaving 6 bases unmatched. The CDR3 runs to 15 residues. The CDR3 loop is CATSRPGDRLYGYTF. CDR3 sequence (DNA): TGTGCCACCAGCAGACCAGGGGACAGGCTCTATGGCTACACCTTC.

This rearrangement joins TRBV7-6 to TRBJ1-2; D is possibly TRBD1 (6 bases). V lost 5 bases, J lost 4 bases, and 11 bases lay in between. The CDR3 extends over 13 amino acids. The germline gives CDR1 SGHVS, CDR2 FNYEAQ. CDR3 bases: TGTGCCAGCAGCGGGGAGGGGGGCTATGGCTACACCTTC. Translating it yields CASSGEGGYGYTF.

The chain is built from TRBV11-2 and TRBJ1-1, with TRBD1 identical over 9 bases. The CDR3 runs 12 residues. Germline V CDR1 and CDR2: SGHAT, FQNNGV. V was pared by 5 bases and J by 10 bases, with 5 bases of the junction left unmatched. The CDR3 reads CASSPNRGLAFF. CDR3 DNA sequence: TGTGCCAGCAGCCCTAACAGGGGGCTAGCTTTCTTT.

The chain uses TRBV7-3 and TRBJ2-1, with D tentatively TRBD2 (7 bases). V was cut by 1 base and J by 5 bases, with 15 bases left in between. Per the germline V gene, CDR1 is SGHTA and CDR2 is FQGTGA. This CDR3 spans 16 amino acids. The CDR3 nucleotides read TGTGCCAGCAGCTTAAGCCCCGCGGGGGCCAACAATGAGCAGTTCTTC. It translates to CASSLSPAGANNEQFF. The whole variable domain, remainder taken from reference TRBV7-3 and TRBJ2-1, is GAGVSQTPSNKVTEKGKYVELRCDPISGHTALYWYRQSLGQGPEFLIYFQGTGAADDSGLPNDRFFAVRPEGSVSTLKIQRTERGDSAVYLCASSLSPAGANNEQFFGPGTRLTVL.

The chain employs TRBV15 and TRBJ1-1; D uncertain. Trimming shortened V by 0 bases and J by 3 bases, and 8 bases separated the two germline ends. CDR1 and CDR2 from the germline V gene are LNHNV and YYDKDF (reference sequence). The CDR3 contains 14 residues. CDR3 region: CATSRDAGYTEAFF. The CDR3 nucleotides read TGTGCCACCAGCAGAGATGCGGGCTACACTGAAGCTTTCTTT.

The rearrangement links TRBV15 to TRBJ2-1; 9 bases match TRBD1. Germline trimming cut 0 bases from V and 4 bases from J; bases unmatched to any gene: 10. The CDR3 is 18 amino acids. Looked up from germline, CDR1 is LNHNV and CDR2 is YYDKDF (reference sequence). The CDR3, as DNA: TGTGCCACCAGCAGAGATCGAGTATGGGACAGGGTGTACAATGAGCAGTTCTTC. Its protein product is CATSRDRVWDRVYNEQFF.

The chain joins TRBV6-5 to TRBJ1-2; D might be TRBD1 (5 bases). Germline V gives CDR1 MNHEY, CDR2 SVGAGI. Trimming removed 1 base from V and 6 bases from J, with 9 bases in between. This CDR3 comprises 13 residues. CDR3 DNA sequence: TGTGCCAGCAGTTACTTTCAGGGAAATGGCTACACCTTC. Translation: CASSYFQGNGYTF.